This T cell receptor beta chain derives from a study of CD8+ T cells in alopecia areata (dated by TCRdb to 2016 to 2019). For the study in its entirety: Treated patients were enrolled in an open-label pilot trial of oral tofacitinib, 5 to 10 mg twice daily, for moderate-to-severe alopecia areata. Patients stayed on tofacitinib for 6 to 18 months and then had 6 months of follow-up off drug so that delayed response and recurrence could be assessed. High-throughput TCRbeta sequencing was used to examine T cell clonal expansion in alopecia areata in both the C3H/HeJ mouse model and human patients. On the human side, TCRbeta sequencing was run on scalp tissue and on sorted CD4+ and CD8+ peripheral blood T cells from healthy controls and from alopecia areata patients with either patchy or totalis/universalis disease. Biopsies were taken from tofacitinib-treated patients at baseline and at 4 and 24 weeks of treatment, and a later scalp biopsy was taken in several of the tofacitinib-treated patients. Scalp clonality was compared among normal scalp (n=4), patchy alopecia areata scalp (n=8), and alopecia totalis/universalis scalp (n=8). RNA was extracted with the PAXgene miRNA kit for fixed scalp, the miRNeasy kit for PBMCs, and the RNeasy kit for mouse skin. TCRbeta CDR3 regions were amplified by immunoSEQ multiplex PCR using 35 Vbeta forward and 13 Jbeta reverse primers. Overall study outcomes, separate from this receptor: Compared with mice, TCR sequences shared between patients were less clear, possibly partly because of HLA diversity across the patient population. Compared with normal scalp, lesional scalp, particularly in alopecia totalis/universalis, had higher clonality and more expanded CD8+ clones, which suggests antigenic drive. Scalp TCR repertoire analysis is complicated because resident alphabeta T cells in normal human skin are also sequenced, whereas mouse skin is dominated by gammadelta T cells.

The cysteine opens and the phenylalanine closes a CDR3 of 14 amino acids. Of all the DNA, just the CDR3 is kept, 42 bases in frame from base 1. For CDR1 and CDR2, the germline V gene lists MGHRA and YSYEKL. Relative to germline, V is missing 3 bases and J is missing 8 bases, with 9 bases of the junction outside any gene match. The library was built by means of the immunoSEQ multiplex PCR assay. For TCR sequencing, RNA was extracted from every sample and reverse transcribed into cDNA to serve as template. SuperScript III was used for first-strand cDNA synthesis, primed with a 2:1 mix of oligo-dT and random hexamers. Amplification bias was assessed with a synthetic immune receptor repertoire, and residual bias was removed computationally. The study's processing was this. Raw reads were preprocessed to remove errors, and CDR3 was defined according to IMGT conventions as the region from the conserved cysteine to phenylalanine. Clonality was calculated as 1 minus Shannon entropy normalized by log2 of the number of productive unique TCRs. CD4 or CD8 identity of scalp clones was inferred by cross-referencing scalp TCRbeta sequences with sorted blood CD4 and CD8 repertoires. What TCRdb holds here is the immuneACCESS table cut down to in-frame rearrangements. Part of the clones is not present; checked against another copy, under half of the missing clones reflect an unresolved V gene, and the others are unexplained. Clonal size and the V and J genes are those of that table, whereas D and trimming came from the DNA. In this sample the table shows about 180,000 clones, roughly 66% of which occur a single time. The ten largest make up approximately 10% of the sample.

The meaning of the sample's time point label: baseline before oral tofacitinib. From alopecia areata patients, peripheral blood was collected along with lesional scalp punch biopsies. PBMCs were isolated by density centrifugation and stained for CD3, CD4 and CD8, and CD4+ and CD8+ T cells were sorted on a FACSAria. In regard to this clone: Its antigen target is currently unknown. One base away there is no much larger clone; base qualities are not given.

The origin of this receptor is a human donor with alopecia areata. The V gene is TRBV4-1 and the J gene is TRBJ1-2; the central 7 bases match TRBD1. The source was CD8+ T cells sorted from blood, collected at week 0. Here is the DNA: TGCGCCAGCAGCCACCCTAGACAGGGAAAAGGCTACACCTTC. This encodes CASSHPRQGKGYTF.